This T cell receptor (beta chain) was identified in a study of response to subunit inactivated influenza vaccine. Of note for this clonotype: Its antigen is currently unknown.

TCRdb recomputed calls from the RT-PCR reads with MiXCR, one row per CDR3 protein. The sample comprises roughly 160,000 distinct CDR3 sequences, about 11% of which are singletons, and about a third rests with the top ten. Whole-study findings and limits: The authors suggested that few new T cells are recruited per seasonal influenza vaccination.

This clonotype was obtained from a man aged 50 to 75 who received an inactivated influenza vaccine. The source material was CD8+ T cells sorted from PBMCs, sampled less than 25 months after vaccination.

The CDR3 region is CASSLTTLAGDSDTQYF. The DNA of the CDR3 is TGTGCCAGTAGCCTAACCACCCTAGCGGGAGATTCAGATACGCAGTATTTT. V gene TRBV19 combines with J gene TRBJ2-3, with TRBD2 matching over 10 bases. The CDR3 has 17 amino acids. Trimming removed 6 bases from V and 4 bases from J; junction bases left unmatched: 13. Germline CDR1 reads LNHDA; CDR2 reads SQIVND (reference sequence).